A single sample gave rise to the 17 T cell receptor beta chains below, sequenced in a study of T cell responses to AZD1222 COVID-19 vaccine (dated by TCRdb to about 2021). The sample's time point label, in plain terms: sample from adult after SARS-CoV-2 infection, after symptom onset. Library construction relied on the immunoSEQ multiplex PCR assay. As stored in TCRdb, this immuneACCESS dataset retains in-frame rearrangements with V and J assigned. A fraction of the clones does not appear; measured against another copy, unresolved V genes explain less than half of the discrepancy, and the remainder lacks a known reason. The sample table contains 110,000 to 150,000 clones; only one count was recorded for 85% to 95% of them. Clones ranked in the top ten supply more than 10% of the sample. The source was peripheral blood, collected after recovery from COVID-19. These receptors all stem from an adult who had recovered from COVID-19.

The chain recombines TRBV19 with TRBJ1-5; TRBD1 might be the D (6 bases). Trimming took 3 bases from V and 7 from J, leaving 16 bases between them. The CDR3 totals 15 residues. Germline V gives CDR1 LNHDA, CDR2 SQIVND (reference sequence). The CDR3: CASSMPAGAWQPQHF. CDR3 in DNA: TGTGCCAGTAGTATGCCCGCGGGGGCTTGGCAGCCCCAGCATTTT. The variable domain in full, completed from reference TRBV19 and TRBJ1-5, reads DGGITQSPKYLFRKEGQNVTLSCEQNLNHDAMYWYRQDPGQGLRLIYYSQIVNDFQKGDIAEGYSVSREKKESFPLTVTSAQKNPTAFYLCASSMPAGAWQPQHFGDGTRLSIL.

This clone came up once. The chain has TRBV27 and TRBJ2-2; no clear D. In germline, CDR1 is MNHEY, CDR2 SMNVEV (reference sequence). The CDR3 has 14 residues. The V end was cut by 2 bases, the J end by 6 bases, with 10 bases between. The CDR3 protein is CASSLIFPAGELFF. DNA for the CDR3: TGTGCCAGCAGTTTAATTTTCCCGGCCGGGGAGCTGTTTTTT.

The V call is TRBV29-1, the J call TRBJ1-1, with D uncertain. The V end lost 4 bases, the J end lost 0 bases, and 6 bases lay between the germline ends. Per the germline V gene, CDR1 is SQVTM and CDR2 is ANQGSEA. This CDR3 is built from 12 residues. The CDR3: CSVVRLNTEAFF. Written as DNA, the CDR3 is TGCAGCGTTGTTAGACTGAACACTGAAGCTTTCTTT. The variable domain in full, with the rest retrieved from reference TRBV29-1 and TRBJ1-1, is SAVISQKPSRDICQRGTSLTIQCQVDSQVTMMFWYRQQPGQSLTLIATANQGSEATYESGFVIDKFPISRPNLTFSTLTVSNMSPEDSSIYLCSVVRLNTEAFFGQGTRLTVV.

This chain uses TRBV2 with TRBJ1-4; D perhaps matches TRBD1 (5 bases). This CDR3 is built from 15 residues. Trimming cost V 2 bases and J 4 bases, with 11 bases left between them. In germline, CDR1 is SNHLY, CDR2 FYNNEI. The CDR3 DNA reads as TGTGCCAGCAGTGAAAGGGGAAGGGGTAATGAAAAACTGTTTTTT. It translates to CASSERGRGNEKLFF.

CDR3 sequence: CASSFRDRVGYEQYF. In DNA, the CDR3 is TGTGCCAGCAGTTTTCGGGACAGGGTAGGGTACGAGCAGTACTTC. This rearrangement joins TRBV28 to TRBJ2-7; 9 bases fit TRBD1. The CDR3 extends over 15 amino acids. Germline values: CDR1 MDHEN, CDR2 SYDVKM. V dropped 3 bases and J dropped 4; count of bases not matched to a gene: 7.

This chain joins TRBV3-1 (or the pseudogene TRBV3-2) and TRBJ2-3; D tentatively fits TRBD1 or TRBD2 (6 bases each). V dropped 1 base and J dropped 4 bases, with 15 bases sitting between them. In germline, CDR1 is LGHDT, CDR2 YNNKEL (reference sequence). CDR3 length: 16 residues. CDR3 sequence: CASSQGLQGGADTQYF. CDR3 coding DNA: TGTGCCAGCAGCCAAGGCTTACAGGGAGGAGCAGATACGCAGTATTTT.

The chain couples TRBV5-1 to TRBJ2-3, with TRBD2 as a possible D gene (5 bases). The CDR3 extends over 15 amino acids. Germline V gene sequence: CDR1 SGHRS, CDR2 YFSETQ. V was trimmed by 4 bases and J by 4 bases, leaving 16 bases between them. The DNA for the CDR3 is TGCGCCAGCAGCGACCGACGAGGGCTGCCAGATACGCAGTATTTT. Encoded protein: CASSDRRGLPDTQYF.

The table lists this clone with a few counts. This chain's CDR3 is CASSPPRGPKNIQYF. The CDR3 nucleotides read TGTGCCAGCAGCCCGCCTAGGGGACCCAAAAACATTCAGTACTTC. The V and J genes are TRBV7-8 and TRBJ2-4, with D perhaps given as TRBD1 or TRBD2 (5 bases each). CDR3 length equals 15 residues. Between the trimmed V and J ends, which lost 5 bases and 2 bases, there was a span of 13 bases. CDR1 is SGHVS, CDR2 FQNEAQ, per germline.

The gene calls are TRBV10-3 and TRBJ2-7, with D unclear. The length of the CDR3 is 12 residues. Trimming took off 2 bases at V and 3 bases at J, with 5 bases between the two ends. In germline, CDR1 is ENHRY, CDR2 SYGVKD. The CDR3 loop is CAISEENYEQYF. CDR3 bases: TGTGCCATCAGTGAGGAGAACTACGAGCAGTACTTC.

V is TRBV10-1 and J is TRBJ1-6; TRBD1 aligns across 7 bases. The V and J ends lost 3 bases and 7 bases, in that order; junction bases with no gene match: 9. Germline CDR1 WNHNN, CDR2 SYGVQD (reference sequence). This CDR3 has 16 residues. The CDR3 reads CASSEDREWWNSPLHF. In DNA form, the CDR3 reads TGCGCCAGCAGTGAAGACAGGGAGTGGTGGAATTCACCCCTCCACTTT.

The chain carries TRBV19 and TRBJ1-6; no firm D call. V shed 8 bases and J shed 5 bases, with 7 bases lying between them. The CDR3 is 12 residues long. Germline V CDR1 and CDR2: LNHDA, SQIVND (reference sequence). This CDR3 reads CASHGNNSPLHF. The CDR3 DNA sequence: TGTGCCAGTCATGGGAATAATTCACCCCTCCACTTT.

The rearrangement joins TRBV6-5 to TRBJ2-1; D is unclear. Germline CDR1 reads MNHEY; CDR2 reads SVGAGI. Trimming took off 2 bases at V and 8 bases at J, with 4 bases between the two ends. The CDR3 covers 11 residues. The CDR3 region is CASSYLYEQFF. The CDR3 coding sequence is TGTGCCAGCAGTTACCTTTATGAGCAGTTCTTC.

V and J are TRBV20-1 and TRBJ2-7; D not resolved. The CDR3 loop spans 12 amino acids. Germline loops: CDR1 DFQATT, CDR2 SNEGSKA (reference sequence). The V and J ends lost 3 bases and 4 bases respectively, with 10 bases between them. Written as DNA, the CDR3 is TGCAGTGCTAGTATCTCGGGTTACGAGCAGTACTTC. This gives the protein CSASISGYEQYF.

This clone was counted once. The chain carries TRBV19 and TRBJ1-1, with D perhaps TRBD1 (5 bases). The germline V and J ends were trimmed by 6 bases and 0 bases, with 20 bases remaining between them. The CDR3 covers 17 residues. The germline gives CDR1 LNHDA, CDR2 SQIVND (reference sequence). CDR3 region: CASSQLGLLKMNTEAFF. In DNA form, the CDR3 reads TGTGCCAGTAGCCAGTTGGGACTTTTAAAAATGAACACTGAAGCTTTCTTT.

The chain uses TRBV3-1 (or the pseudogene TRBV3-2) and TRBJ1-2; D not resolved. CDR3 size: 12 residues. V lost 4 bases, J lost 4 bases, and 7 bases lay in between. Germline V gene sequence: CDR1 LGHDT, CDR2 YNNKEL (reference sequence). For the CDR3, the DNA is TGTGCCAGCAGCCTGGACCGCTATGGCTACACCTTC. It encodes CASSLDRYGYTF.

The chain is built from TRBV2 and TRBJ2-7; perhaps D is TRBD1 or TRBD2 (6 bases each). The V end lost 11 bases, the J end lost 2 bases, and 16 bases lay between the germline ends. Per the germline V gene, CDR1 is SNHLY and CDR2 is FYNNEI. The CDR3 is 13 amino acids. CDR3 loop: CASGAGTTYEQYF. The CDR3 DNA reads as TGTGCCTCGGGGGCAGGGACGACCTACGAGCAGTACTTC.

A few counts support this clone. V gene TRBV11-2 combines with J gene TRBJ2-7; 7 positions agree with TRBD1. Germline V gene lookup returns CDR1 SGHAT and CDR2 FQNNGV. This CDR3 spans 15 amino acids. V was clipped by 1 base and J by 2 bases; unmatched bases: 5. Here the CDR3 DNA reads TGTGCCAGCAGCTTAGCACAGGGGTTTCCCTACGAGCAGTACTTC. The encoded protein is CASSLAQGFPYEQYF.